One and the same sample provided the 6 T cell receptor beta chains below, sequenced in a study of beta chain features in type 1 diabetes. Study-wide findings and caveats: Moderately but significantly shorter TCRB CDR3s were found in Type 1 diabetes patients in all four CD4+ subsets.

All of the isolated RNA was reverse transcribed, so expressed TCRB transcripts were sequenced. Sequencing used immunoSEQ multiplex PCR; TCRdb keeps in-frame clones, though not all of them. The sample shows 250,000 to 350,000 clones, around an eighth of them seen only once. These receptors have no known antigen. Sequenced: naive CD4+ T cells from blood. Source of these receptors: a man under 40 with type 1 diabetes.

This clone was found a few times. One end of the junction varies from germline; a read error may be responsible. The chain uses TRBV7-8 and TRBJ2-7; D call uncertain. CDR3 size: 12 residues. CDR1 is SGHVS and CDR2 is FQNEAQ in the germline V gene. CDR3 sequence (DNA): TGTGCCAGCAGCTTCTACGATAGTCGAACTCTTTTC. It encodes CASSFYDSRTLF.

This clone has a handful of counts. The chain recombines TRBV7-3 with TRBJ1-5, with a possible D match to TRBD1 (5 bases). Germline assignment: CDR1 SGHTA and CDR2 FQGTGA. The CDR3 sequence is 13 residues long. Trimming took 4 bases from V and 9 from J, leaving 13 bases between them. This chain's CDR3 is CASSSTGRGPQHF. CDR3 bases: TGTGCCAGCAGCTCTACAGGACGTGGGCCCCAGCATTTT.

The CDR3 DNA follows: TGTGCCAGCGTGCGGCCCGTCGGGGGTGAAGCTTTCTTT. Translated, it gives CASVRPVGGEAFF. The gene calls are TRBV28 and TRBJ1-1; TRBD1 is a possible D gene (5 bases). Trimming cost V 8 bases and J 7 bases, with 17 bases left between them. The length of the CDR3 is 13 residues. The V gene's germline CDR1 is MDHEN and CDR2 SYDVKM.

The chain uses TRBV18 and TRBJ1-1; TRBD1 aligns across 9 bases. This CDR3 spans 15 amino acids. The junction had 1 base not matched to a gene; V was cut back by 2 bases and J by 0 bases. Per the germline V gene, CDR1 is KGHSH and CDR2 is LQKENI. For the CDR3, the DNA is TGTGCCAGCTCACCAGGACAGGGGATGAACACTGAAGCTTTCTTT. Its translation is CASSPGQGMNTEAFF.

This clone was observed a few times. This chain links TRBV5-1 with TRBJ2-7; D perhaps matches TRBD1 (5 bases). The V and J ends lost 0 bases and 4 bases respectively, with 17 bases between them. CDR1 SGHRS and CDR2 YFSETQ come from the germline V gene. The CDR3 consists of 16 residues. The CDR3 protein is CASSLEWGGLTYEQYF. CDR3 coding DNA: TGCGCCAGCAGCTTGGAGTGGGGCGGTTTAACTTACGAGCAGTACTTC.

This clone was observed a few times. J is TRBJ2-3 and V is TRBV27; 8 nucleotides agree with TRBD1. The CDR3 sequence is 13 residues long. The ends lost 7 bases at V and 3 bases at J; junction bases unmatched: 3. Germline-derived CDR1 and CDR2 are MNHEY and SMNVEV (reference sequence). CDR3 DNA sequence: TGTGCCAGCACCAGGACAGGGACAGATACGCAGTATTTT. This encodes CASTRTGTDTQYF.